This T cell receptor (beta chain) was identified in a study of Ad26.COV2.S vaccination and SARS-CoV-2 variants listed by TCRdb under 2021. Some background on the complete study: Vaccine-arm donors were drawn from COV1001, a multicentre, randomized, double-blind, placebo-controlled phase I-IIa trial of Ad26.COV2.S in healthy adults. Ad26.COV2.S was administered intramuscularly at a dose of 5x10^10 or 1x10^11 viral particles, either as one shot or as two shots given 56 days apart. TCRbeta repertoire sequencing was used to assess the specificity and breadth of SARS-CoV-2-reactive T cell receptors after Ad26.COV2.S vaccination. The TCR-sequenced set comprised around 30 samples: around 20 Ad26.COV2.S vaccine recipients, 5 placebo recipients and 8 SARS-CoV-2 convalescent individuals. Trial participants were randomized into five groups of five: low-dose or high-dose Ad26.COV2.S given once or twice, or placebo on both occasions. Investigators remained blinded to trial group allocation during experiments and outcome assessment. Broader findings and caveats from the paper: It was noted by the authors that total T cell responses may have been underestimated by the TCR breadth and depth analyses. Comparable non-spike TCR breadth was observed between vaccine and placebo recipients, consistent with only spike being contained in the vaccine. Comparing responses between vaccine doses or regimens was not something the study was powered to do. After vaccination, substantial breadth of spike-specific CD8+ and CD4+ T cell responses was reported. Higher spike-specific TCR breadth was observed in Ad26.COV2.S recipients than in placebo recipients (P = 0.0014).

The immunoSEQ Assay was the method used to sequence TCRbeta CDR3 regions. After extraction, genomic DNA underwent amplification by bias-controlled multiplex PCR, followed by high-throughput sequencing. The paper's processing steps were these. To quantify the absolute abundance of every unique TCRbeta CDR3 region, sequences were collapsed and filtered. Usable DNA was measured by amplifying reference genes present in all nucleated cells, and TCRbeta template counts were normalized to that usable DNA to estimate T cell fraction. Repertoire TCRs were annotated as SARS-CoV-2-specific when V gene, CDR3 amino acid sequence and J gene were exactly matched to a known reactive TCR set. The reference SARS-CoV-2 TCR set was obtained from MIRA and was filtered for enrichment in COVID-19-positive ImmuneCODE repertoires, whereby public or cross-reactive TCRs were removed. Using the MIRA antigens, annotated TCRs were further analysed by specific ORF or by position within an ORF. Breadth was defined as annotated unique rearrangements over total unique productive rearrangements; depth was the summed frequency of those rearrangements. Two-sided Wilcoxon rank-sum tests were used to compare TCR breadth between groups. TCRdb limited this immuneACCESS table to in-frame rearrangements with V and J called. A share of clones is missing; checked studies link under half to unresolved V genes, and the rest is unexplained. The DNA was the basis for D and trimming; V, J and clone size are from that table. The sample table lists hundreds of thousands of clones, 87% of them with a count of one. The ten most abundant clones make up around 3.5% of the sample.

The treatment or condition label of this sample denotes: roughly 18 received Ad26.COV2.S at low or high dose, single or two shots; about 5 received placebo; per-sample allocation not given. For vaccine and placebo recipients, repertoires were sequenced using samples collected on day 63 after the first injection. In Cohort 1b, roughly 25 adults aged 18-55 years were enrolled at a single site in Boston, USA, between 29 July and 7 August 2020. Ad26.COV2.S consisted of a replication-incompetent adenovirus type 26 vector by which a prefusion-stabilized SARS-CoV-2 spike protein from the original Wuhan strain was expressed. This clone showed up just once. Its specific antigen is unknown. Nothing much larger sits one base from this clone, and base qualities are not available. From V the trimming removes 0 bases and from J it removes 4 bases, while the gene matches leave 4 bases of the junction unaccounted for. The CDR3 goes from the cysteine to the phenylalanine over 15 residues. Of the read, only the CDR3 DNA is kept; its 45 bases are in frame from base 1. Per the germline V gene, SGHDN is the CDR1 and FVKESK is the CDR2.

The chain is encoded by TRBV14 joined to TRBJ1-1; TRBD1 agrees with 8 junctional bases. The starting material was peripheral blood, obtained in a trial of Ad26.COV2.S vaccine versus placebo. The sequence was obtained from a person between 18 and 59 years old who received the Ad26.COV2.S COVID-19 vaccine or a placebo. The encoded CDR3 is CASSQDFGQGTEAFF. At the DNA level, the sequence is TGTGCCAGCAGCCAAGATTTCGGACAGGGCACTGAAGCTTTCTTT. With all but the CDR3 taken from the reference TRBV14 and TRBJ1-1 genes, the full variable domain is: EAGVTQFPSHSVIEKGQTVTLRCDPISGHDNLYWYRRVMGKEIKFLLHFVKESKQDESGMPNNRFLAERTGGTYSTLKVQPAELEDSGVYFCASSQDFGQGTEAFFGQGTRLTVV.